What follows are 13 T cell receptor beta chains derived from one specimen sequenced in a study of blood T cell repertoires in COVID-19. Sequenced by immunoSEQ multiplex PCR; TCRdb stores in-frame clones only, minus some. This table has approximately 70,000 clones, around 92% appearing once. Sequencing was carried out using peripheral blood. These receptors all stem from a human donor with active COVID-19. The donor label of this sample is uncertain.

This clone appeared a single time. The chain carries TRBV5-8 and TRBJ2-3; D is possibly TRBD2 (6 bases). This CDR3 spans 11 amino acids. Germline CDR1 reads SGHTS; CDR2 reads YDEGEE. Trimming cost V 5 bases and J 6 bases, with 7 bases left between them. DNA of the CDR3: TGTGCCAGCAGGGCGGGGGATACGCAGTATTTT. Amino acids: CASRAGDTQYF.

V is TRBV9 and J is TRBJ2-1; 11 nucleotides line up with TRBD1. With 2 bases clipped from V and 3 bases from J, the junction kept 7 bases outside the gene matches. This CDR3 region has 17 residues. Germline V gives CDR1 SGDLS, CDR2 YYNGEE. The chain's CDR3 is CASSVLPGTGGYNEQFF. The CDR3 bases are TGTGCCAGCAGCGTCCTCCCCGGGACAGGGGGCTACAATGAGCAGTTCTTC.

V usage is TRBV4-3 and J usage is TRBJ1-5, with D perhaps TRBD1 (5 bases). The germline V and J ends were trimmed by 0 bases and 3 bases, with 9 bases remaining between them. Germline values: CDR1 LGHNA, CDR2 YSLEER. CDR3 length: 15 residues. The CDR3 loop is CASSQDGQNNQPQHF. The CDR3, as DNA: TGCGCCAGCAGCCAAGACGGACAAAACAATCAGCCCCAGCATTTT.

The rearrangement links TRBV5-4 to TRBJ2-4; the match to TRBD2 covers 16 bases. From germline, CDR1 is SGHNT and CDR2 YYREEE (reference sequence). The CDR3 runs to 18 residues. With 4 bases clipped from V and 0 bases from J, the junction kept 4 bases outside the gene matches. CDR3 protein: CASSPGTSGRAAKNIQYF. The CDR3 bases are TGTGCCAGCAGCCCAGGGACTAGCGGGAGGGCAGCCAAAAACATTCAGTACTTC.

The chain links TRBV5-1 to TRBJ2-5; 7 bases fit TRBD2. CDR1 is SGHRS and CDR2 is YFSETQ in the germline V gene. The CDR3 is 14 amino acids. V shed 4 bases, J shed 4 bases, and the junction held 7 bases outside the gene matches. CDR3 coding DNA: TGCGCCAGCAGCGTCGGACGCGGGGGAGAGACCCAGTACTTC. Translation: CASSVGRGGETQYF.

The V call is TRBV7-2, the J call TRBJ2-3; 7 bases are a match to TRBD2. Germline V lookup: CDR1 SGHTA, CDR2 FQGNSA. The V segment lost 5 bases and the J segment 2 bases; nucleotides outside the gene matches: 7. The CDR3 length is 15 residues. The CDR3: CASSPTSPLTDTQYF. In DNA form, the CDR3 reads TGTGCCAGCAGCCCGACTAGCCCCCTCACAGATACGCAGTATTTT.

V gene TRBV7-2 combines with J gene TRBJ1-5; D is ambiguous. V lost 5 bases and J lost 6, with 11 bases in between. Per germline, CDR1 SGHTA and CDR2 FQGNSA. The CDR3 has 13 amino acids. CDR3 in DNA: TGTGCCAGCAGCGTCCGGCGGGGTCAGCCCCAGCATTTT. Its translation is CASSVRRGQPQHF. The whole variable domain, remainder taken from reference TRBV7-2 and TRBJ1-5, is GAGVSQSPSNKVTEKGKDVELRCDPISGHTALYWYRQSLGQGLEFLIYFQGNSAPDKSGLPSDRFSAERTGGSVSTLTIQRTQQEDSAVYLCASSVRRGQPQHFGDGTRLSIL.

The rearrangement joins TRBV5-5 to TRBJ2-4; a possible D gene is TRBD1 (6 bases). The CDR3 sequence is 19 residues long. The germline V gene has CDR1 SGHKS and CDR2 YYEKEE (reference sequence). Trimming took 1 base from V and 2 from J, leaving 22 bases between them. CDR3 nucleotide sequence: TGTGCCAGCAGCTTGAGGATTGGGGGCGAGCGTCGTACCAAAAACATTCAGTACTTC. It yields the protein CASSLRIGGERRTKNIQYF.

The rearrangement links TRBV24-1 to TRBJ2-5, with TRBD2 matching 9 bases. The CDR3 has 17 amino acids. V lost 4 bases, J lost 1 base, and 9 bases stayed unmatched. CDR1 and CDR2 from the germline V gene are KGHDR and SFDVKD. The DNA of the CDR3 is TGTGCCACCAGTGACCCAAGGGCGGGAGGGATCCAAGAGACCCAGTACTTC. Its protein product is CATSDPRAGGIQETQYF.

V and J are TRBV7-8 and TRBJ2-1, with 11 bases lining up with TRBD2. The trim removed 5 bases at V and 8 bases at J, leaving 8 bases unmatched. Germline V gives CDR1 SGHVS, CDR2 FQNEAQ. The CDR3 loop spans 15 amino acids. CDR3 in DNA: TGTGCCAGCAGCCCCTTAGCGGGAGGGCCATATGAGCAGTTCTTC. Its translation: CASSPLAGGPYEQFF.

The CDR3 reads CASSEILGAGPRETQYF. CDR3 bases: TGTGCCAGCAGTGAAATACTGGGGGCAGGCCCCCGGGAGACCCAGTACTTC. The chain is built from TRBV6-1 and TRBJ2-5; the D gene is possibly TRBD1 (6 bases). V dropped 2 bases and J dropped 5 bases, with 21 bases sitting between them. In germline, CDR1 is MNHNS, CDR2 SASEGT. The CDR3 sequence is 17 residues long.

The rearrangement joins TRBV4-1 to TRBJ1-2; TRBD1 matches 12 bases. The CDR3 is 16 amino acids. Trimming cost V 4 bases and J 6 bases; bases outside gene matches: 9. Germline loops: CDR1 MGHRA, CDR2 YSYEKL. The CDR3 sequence: CASSPAAGTGGDGYTF. The DNA for the CDR3 is TGCGCCAGCAGCCCAGCCGCCGGGACAGGGGGCGATGGCTACACCTTC.

The rearrangement uses TRBV7-3 and TRBJ2-3; TRBD2 matches 12 bases. J gave up 4 bases and V 4 bases, and 9 bases lay outside the gene matches. Germline loops: CDR1 SGHTA, CDR2 FQGTGA. The CDR3 totals 17 residues. For the CDR3, the DNA is TGTGCCAGCAGCTCAGGCCTAGCGGGAGGGCCGGCAGATACGCAGTATTTT. Translating it yields CASSSGLAGGPADTQYF.